This passage covers 4 T cell receptor beta chains from one sample sequenced in a study of PD-L1 blockade in urothelial cancer. TCRdb's copy holds only in-frame clones and misses some; the assay was immunoSEQ multiplex PCR. Counted here are roughly 25,000 clones, around 82% occurring once; the ten biggest clones make up around 9.5%. Source: PBMCs, taken around atezolizumab (anti-PD-L1) treatment. The receptor source for this set is a man between 70 and 80 years old with urothelial cancer.

The gene calls are TRBV2 and TRBJ1-5, with D perhaps TRBD1 (5 bases). V dropped 8 bases and J dropped 3 bases, with 11 bases sitting between them. Germline V gives CDR1 SNHLY, CDR2 FYNNEI. The CDR3 has 13 residues. The CDR3 here is CASVPGFNQPQHF. In DNA form, the CDR3 reads TGTGCCAGCGTTCCAGGGTTCAATCAGCCCCAGCATTTT.

This clone was counted a single time. The chain couples TRBV30 to TRBJ2-3; D possibly corresponds to TRBD2 (6 bases). Germline CDR1 is GTSNPN and CDR2 is SVGIG (reference sequence). V shed 5 bases and J shed 1 base, with 10 bases lying between them. The CDR3 covers 13 residues. In DNA, the CDR3 is TGTGCCTGGGGACTAACCGGCACAGATACGCAGTATTTT. Its protein is CAWGLTGTDTQYF.

The chain combines TRBV19 with TRBJ2-2, with D hard to call. This CDR3 is built from 11 residues. Germline lookup yields CDR1 LNHDA and CDR2 SQIVND (reference sequence). The V end lost 8 bases, the J end lost 10 bases, and 11 bases lay between the germline ends. The CDR3 region has the DNA TGTGCCAGTGGGTTGGGCGCGGAGCTGTTTTTT. Encoded protein: CASGLGAELFF.

The chain uses TRBV28 and TRBJ2-1; 10 nucleotides match TRBD2. The CDR3 spans 16 residues. V dropped 6 bases and J dropped 5; count of bases not matched to a gene: 10. The germline V gene has CDR1 MDHEN and CDR2 SYDVKM. Written as DNA, the CDR3 is TGTGCCAGCAGCCCAGCCGGGACTAGCGCAAACAATGAGCAGTTCTTC. Its translation is CASSPAGTSANNEQFF.